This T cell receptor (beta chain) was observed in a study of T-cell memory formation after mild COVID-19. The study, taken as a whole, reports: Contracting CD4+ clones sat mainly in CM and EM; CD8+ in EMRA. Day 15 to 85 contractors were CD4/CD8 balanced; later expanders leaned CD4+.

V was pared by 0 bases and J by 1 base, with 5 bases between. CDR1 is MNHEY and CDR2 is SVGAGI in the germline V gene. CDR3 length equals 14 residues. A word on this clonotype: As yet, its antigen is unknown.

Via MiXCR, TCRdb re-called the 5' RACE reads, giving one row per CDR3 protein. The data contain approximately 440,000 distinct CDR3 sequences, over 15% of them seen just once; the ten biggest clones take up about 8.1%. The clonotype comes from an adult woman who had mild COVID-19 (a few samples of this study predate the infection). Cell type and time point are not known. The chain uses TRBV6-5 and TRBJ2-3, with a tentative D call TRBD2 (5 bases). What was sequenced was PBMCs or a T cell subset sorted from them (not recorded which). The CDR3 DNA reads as TGTGCCAGCAGTTACTCGAGGGGCACAGATACGCAGTATTTT. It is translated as CASSYSRGTDTQYF.